This T cell receptor beta chain was documented in a study of T cell responses to AZD1222 COVID-19 vaccine listed by TCRdb under 2021. General notes on the study: Because spike-specific TCR depth and breadth did not differ between the two schedules, AZD1222 recipients who got a second dose at roughly 4 weeks were pooled with those who got a second dose at roughly 12 weeks. A total of 233 trial participants underwent TCR sequencing, of whom around 200 received two doses of AZD1222 and some 26 received two doses of the MenACWY control vaccine. Trial participants were enrolled by age into 18-55, 56-69 and 70-plus year subgroups, with about 150, 27 and 61 TCR-sequenced participants respectively. What the study reported, not specific to this receptor: Spike-specific TCR breadth and depth rose significantly after two AZD1222 doses compared with day 0 and with MenACWY recipients. Epitopes outside the regions mutated in the B.1.351 and B.1.1.7 variants were reportedly recognized by nearly half of the unique spike-specific TCRs. Participants were mostly white British, with more females than males. The authors suggested clonal diversity may have been underestimated. Only five to seven AZD1222 recipients were SARS-CoV-2 seropositive at baseline, limiting conclusions about previously exposed vaccinees. The whole spike protein was spanned by vaccine-associated CD4 TCRs, and dominant responses were seen in regions 160-218 and 743-854. In the small 56-69-year group, the increase in depth fell short of significance, most likely because of low power. Because no day 14 peak-response samples were available, the repertoires could be characterized only after the peak T cell response.

The germline V gene (reference sequence) provides CDR1 LNHDA and CDR2 SQIVND. The junction carries 27 bases between V and J, which are trimmed by 8 bases and 8 bases respectively. Including cysteine and phenylalanine, the CDR3 has 16 amino acids. Here the CDR3 DNA is all that survives: 48 bases in frame from base 1. The CDR3 regions of human TCRbeta chains were analyzed by immunosequencing. In the authors' own workflow: TCRs in the repertoires were compared against a reference library of SARS-CoV-2-specific TCRs that had been generated with the MIRA antigen-specificity platform. Breadth meant the fraction of unique TCRs that were SARS-CoV-2-associated, whereas depth meant the fraction of total T cells that were SARS-CoV-2-associated. Using the MIRA data, each spike-specific TCR was mapped to the spike region that the TCR reacts to and placed in a CD4 or CD8 class. Log10-transformed breadth and depth values were compared by one-way ANOVA with Sidak's multiple comparisons tests. Here the immuneACCESS table is served through TCRdb, limited to in-frame sequences with V and J called. Missing clones are a known gap in these copies; in checked studies unresolved V genes cover under half, and the rest lacks a known reason. Clone size and V and J calls were adopted from that table, with D and trimming inferred from the DNA. A total of some 140,000 clones appear in this sample, 80% to 95% of them only once. The ten largest clones represent about 3% of the sample.

This clone is a singleton in its sample. Which antigen it targets is not known. Base qualities are missing; no much larger clone stands one base away. The time point label, read with the paper, signifies: baseline before first vaccination. Vaccinee samples came from UK trials COV001 and COV002, including a single-blind randomized controlled phase 2/3 trial of AZD1222 (ChAdOx1 nCoV-19) in healthy adults. For TCRbeta chain sequencing, PBMC samples were collected from trial participants at day 0 and at day 28 after the second dose. The sample consisted of peripheral blood, taken on day 0 of AZD1222 vaccination. The sequence came from an adult in good health. The chain was built from TRBV19 and TRBJ1-2; the D gene is possibly TRBD1, with 6 bases matching. The nucleotides read TGTGCCAGTCATTGGACTACAGGGCAACGAGTCGACGGCTACACCTTC. The translation is CASHWTTGQRVDGYTF.